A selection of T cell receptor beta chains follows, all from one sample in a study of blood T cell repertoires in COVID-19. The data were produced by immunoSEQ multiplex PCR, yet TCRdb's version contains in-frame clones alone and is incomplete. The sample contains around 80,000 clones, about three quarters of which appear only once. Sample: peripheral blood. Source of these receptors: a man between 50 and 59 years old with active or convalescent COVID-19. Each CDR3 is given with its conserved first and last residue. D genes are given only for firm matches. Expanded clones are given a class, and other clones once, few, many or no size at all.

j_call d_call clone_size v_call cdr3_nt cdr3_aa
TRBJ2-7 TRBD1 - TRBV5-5 TGTGCCAGCAGCTGGGACAGCTACGAGCAGTACTTC CASSWDSYEQYF
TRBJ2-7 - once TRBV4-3 TGCGCCAGCAGCCGCGGTCTTTTGTACGAGCAGTACTTC CASSRGLLYEQYF
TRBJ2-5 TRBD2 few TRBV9 TGTGCCAGCAGCGGCCCCGGCGGGGGGCGGGGGGAGACCCAGTACTTC CASSGPGGGRGETQYF
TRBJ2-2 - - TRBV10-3 TGTGCCATTCCTTTTCGGGGAGTGGACACCGGGGAGCTGTTTTTT CAIPFRGVDTGELFF
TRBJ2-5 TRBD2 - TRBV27 TGTGCCAGCAGTTTCTACAGCGGGGGGCTATCGTACCAAGAGACCCAGTACTTC CASSFYSGGLSYQETQYF
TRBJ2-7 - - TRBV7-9 TGTGCCAGCAGCCGCTACAGGGGGGAGGGCCTCGAGCAGTACTTC CASSRYRGEGLEQYF
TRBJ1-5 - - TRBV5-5 TGTGCCAGCAGCTTTGGCGGGGGGGGCAATAGCAATCAGCCCCAGCATTTT CASSFGGGGNSNQPQHF
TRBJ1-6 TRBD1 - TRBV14 TGTGCCAGCAGCCCCGGACAGGGAAGGGGGAATTCACCCCTCCACTTT CASSPGQGRGNSPLHF
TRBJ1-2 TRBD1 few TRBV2 TGTGCCAGCAGTGAAATGGGGGGACAGGGAGGGCGCGGCTACACCTTC CASSEMGGQGGRGYTF
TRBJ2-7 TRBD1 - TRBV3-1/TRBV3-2 TGTGCCAGCAGTCCAGGACAGGGGACTTACGAGCAGTACTTC CASSPGQGTYEQYF
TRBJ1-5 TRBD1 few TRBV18 TGTGCCAGCTCACCAGACGCACAGGGGATTCAGCCCCAGCATTTT CASSPDAQGIQPQHF
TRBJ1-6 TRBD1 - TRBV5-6 TGTGCCAGCAGCCCATCCCCGGGACAGAGATCACCCCTCCACTTT CASSPSPGQRSPLHF
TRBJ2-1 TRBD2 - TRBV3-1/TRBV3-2 TGTGCCATCCCGGGACTAGCTTTCAATGAGCAGTTCTTC CAIPGLAFNEQFF
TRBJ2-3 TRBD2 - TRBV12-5 TGTGCTAGTGGTTTGGTTGTTAGCGGGGGGGCCCTAGATACGCAGTATTTT CASGLVVSGGALDTQYF
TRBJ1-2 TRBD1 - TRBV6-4 TGTGCCAGCAGTGACGGACAGGGGGGCTATGGCTACACCTTC CASSDGQGGYGYTF
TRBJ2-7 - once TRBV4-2 TGTGCCAGCAGCCAACCGGGGAGTAGCTACGAGCAGTACTTC CASSQPGSSYEQYF
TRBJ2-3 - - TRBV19 TGTGCCACTCACGAGGTGGGCACAGATACGCAGTATTTT CATHEVGTDTQYF
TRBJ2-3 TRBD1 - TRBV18 TGTGCCAGCTCACTACAGGGGGGATTCACAGATACGCAGTATTTT CASSLQGGFTDTQYF
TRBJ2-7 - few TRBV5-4 TGTGCCAGCAGCGTACAGGGTATTTTGGCCTACGAGCAGTACTTC CASSVQGILAYEQYF
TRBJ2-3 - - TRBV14 TGTGCCAGCAGCCACGGACAAGGCACAGATACGCAGTATTTT CASSHGQGTDTQYF
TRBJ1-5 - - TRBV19 TGTGCCAGCGCGAAACGGACAGAGTACAATCAGCCCCAGCATTTT CASAKRTEYNQPQHF
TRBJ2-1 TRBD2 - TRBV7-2 TGTGCCAGCAGTCCTCCGGGACTAGCGGCCTACAATGAGCAGTTCTTC CASSPPGLAAYNEQFF
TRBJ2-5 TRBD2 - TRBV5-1 TGCGCCAGCAGCTTGGGGACTAGCGGGGTCATGGAGACCCAGTACTTC CASSLGTSGVMETQYF
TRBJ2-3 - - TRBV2 TGTGCCAGCATACGTGGGGCAAACACAGATACGCAGTATTTT CASIRGANTDTQYF
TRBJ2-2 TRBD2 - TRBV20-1 TGCAGTGCTAGTTTGGCTAGCGGGGGGGCCGGGGAGCTGTTTTTT CSASLASGGAGELFF
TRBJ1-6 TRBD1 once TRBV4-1 TGCGCCAGCAGCCAAGAAGACAGGGGGAGTTCCTATAATTCACCCCTCCACTTT CASSQEDRGSSYNSPLHF
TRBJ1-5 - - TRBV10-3 TGTGCCATCAGTGAGGAGTATAGCAATCAGCCCCAGCATTTT CAISEEYSNQPQHF
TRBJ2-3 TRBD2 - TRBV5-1 TGCGCCAGCAGCCCCAGACTAGCGGGGGCCTTCACAGATACGCAGTATTTT CASSPRLAGAFTDTQYF
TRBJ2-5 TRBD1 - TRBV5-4 TGTGCCAGCAGCTTGGAGCAGGGGGCAGAGACCCAGTACTTC CASSLEQGAETQYF
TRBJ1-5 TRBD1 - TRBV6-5 TGTGCCAGCAGGGACAGGGACAATCAGCCCCAGCATTTT CASRDRDNQPQHF
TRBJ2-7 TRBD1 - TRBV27 TGTGCCAGCAGTTTTCAGTGGGGACAGGTCCTCTACGAGCAGTACTTC CASSFQWGQVLYEQYF
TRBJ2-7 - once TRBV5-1 TGCGCCAGCAGCCCCCCGGGCGGGTCCTACGAGCAGTACTTC CASSPPGGSYEQYF
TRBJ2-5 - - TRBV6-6 TGTGCCAGCAGTTACGGGGGAGGGGGTAAAGAGACCCAGTACTTC CASSYGGGGKETQYF
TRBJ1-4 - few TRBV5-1 TGCGCCAGCAGCTTGGGTCGAGGTGGTAATGAAAAACTGTTTTTT CASSLGRGGNEKLFF
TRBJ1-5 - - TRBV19 TGTGCCAGTAGCCCTGGACAGAGCTTGAATCAGCCCCAGCATTTT CASSPGQSLNQPQHF
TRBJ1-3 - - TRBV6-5 TGTGCCAGCACCTCCCCTACGGGAAACACCATATATTTT CASTSPTGNTIYF
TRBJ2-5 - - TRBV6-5 TGTGCCAGCAGTTACGGCGAGGGTTTCCGAGAGACCCAGTACTTC CASSYGEGFRETQYF
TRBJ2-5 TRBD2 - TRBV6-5 TGTGCCAGCAGAGTAGCGGGGGCCACGGAGACCCAGTACTTC CASRVAGATETQYF
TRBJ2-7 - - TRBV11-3 TGTGCCAGCAGCCCATCAAGGGCGGGAGAGCAGTACTTC CASSPSRAGEQYF
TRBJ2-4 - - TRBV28 TGTGCCAGCAGCCTAACCCCAGGGGGGGCCAAAAACATTCAGTACTTC CASSLTPGGAKNIQYF